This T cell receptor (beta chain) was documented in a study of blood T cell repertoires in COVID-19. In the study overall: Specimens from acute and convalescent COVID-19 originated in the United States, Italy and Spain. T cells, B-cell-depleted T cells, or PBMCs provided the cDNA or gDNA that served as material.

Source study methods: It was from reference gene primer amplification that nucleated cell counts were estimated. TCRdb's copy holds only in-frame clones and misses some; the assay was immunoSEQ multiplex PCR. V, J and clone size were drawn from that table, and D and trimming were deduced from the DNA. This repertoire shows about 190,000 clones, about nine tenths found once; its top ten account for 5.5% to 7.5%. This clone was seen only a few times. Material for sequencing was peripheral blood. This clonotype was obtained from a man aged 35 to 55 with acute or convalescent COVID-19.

DNA for the CDR3: TGTGCCAGCAGCGAGGGACAGGGGGCCTCCTACGAGCAGTACTTC. This gives the protein CASSEGQGASYEQYF. The chain employs TRBV6-5 and TRBJ2-7; 12 bases fit TRBD1. V was pared by 6 bases and J by 0 bases, with 3 bases of the junction left unmatched. This CDR3 has 15 residues. The V gene's germline CDR1 is MNHEY and CDR2 SVGAGI.